This T cell receptor (beta chain) was found in a study of radiotherapy plus CTLA-4 blockade in lung cancer. Study details: In around 17% of patients, objective responses were seen; 25% to 40% had disease control.

Study-level findings and limits: Clones derived from tumor TCRs expanded in blood after radiotherapy plus ipilimumab.

The V gene's germline CDR1 is MNHEY and CDR2 SMNVEV (reference sequence). The CDR3 runs 14 residues. Trimming shortened V by 0 bases and J by 6 bases, and 10 bases separated the two germline ends. Some clones are missing from TCRdb's copy, which holds only in-frame ones; the method was immunoSEQ multiplex PCR. The sample shows over 80,000 clones, roughly four fifths of them seen only once. Remarks on this clone: As yet, its antigen is unknown.

J is TRBJ2-3 and V is TRBV27; D possibly corresponds to TRBD1 (6 bases). The sequence was obtained from a human donor with non-small cell lung cancer who had stable disease on radiotherapy plus ipilimumab. The sequenced sample was peripheral blood, obtained from a patient treated with radiotherapy plus ipilimumab. The CDR3 sequence: CASSLSTGRDTQYF. The CDR3 DNA sequence: TGTGCCAGCAGTTTATCGACAGGACGGGATACGCAGTATTTT.